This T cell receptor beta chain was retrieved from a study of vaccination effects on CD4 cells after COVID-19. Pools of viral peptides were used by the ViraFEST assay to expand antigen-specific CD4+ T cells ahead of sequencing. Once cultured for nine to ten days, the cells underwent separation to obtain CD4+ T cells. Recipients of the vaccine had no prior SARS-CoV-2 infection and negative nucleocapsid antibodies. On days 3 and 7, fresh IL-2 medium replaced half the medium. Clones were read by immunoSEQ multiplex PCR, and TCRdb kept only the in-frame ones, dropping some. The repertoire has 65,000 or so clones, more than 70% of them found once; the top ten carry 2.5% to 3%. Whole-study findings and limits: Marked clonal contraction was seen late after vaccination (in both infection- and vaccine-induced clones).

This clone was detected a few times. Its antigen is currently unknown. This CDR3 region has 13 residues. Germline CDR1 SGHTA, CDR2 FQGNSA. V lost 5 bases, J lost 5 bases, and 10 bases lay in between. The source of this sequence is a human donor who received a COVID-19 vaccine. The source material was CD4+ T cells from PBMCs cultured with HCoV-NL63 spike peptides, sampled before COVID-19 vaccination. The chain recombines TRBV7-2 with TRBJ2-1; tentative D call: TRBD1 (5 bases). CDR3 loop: CASSQGLNNEQFF. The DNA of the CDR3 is TGTGCCAGCAGCCAGGGTTTAAACAATGAGCAGTTCTTC.